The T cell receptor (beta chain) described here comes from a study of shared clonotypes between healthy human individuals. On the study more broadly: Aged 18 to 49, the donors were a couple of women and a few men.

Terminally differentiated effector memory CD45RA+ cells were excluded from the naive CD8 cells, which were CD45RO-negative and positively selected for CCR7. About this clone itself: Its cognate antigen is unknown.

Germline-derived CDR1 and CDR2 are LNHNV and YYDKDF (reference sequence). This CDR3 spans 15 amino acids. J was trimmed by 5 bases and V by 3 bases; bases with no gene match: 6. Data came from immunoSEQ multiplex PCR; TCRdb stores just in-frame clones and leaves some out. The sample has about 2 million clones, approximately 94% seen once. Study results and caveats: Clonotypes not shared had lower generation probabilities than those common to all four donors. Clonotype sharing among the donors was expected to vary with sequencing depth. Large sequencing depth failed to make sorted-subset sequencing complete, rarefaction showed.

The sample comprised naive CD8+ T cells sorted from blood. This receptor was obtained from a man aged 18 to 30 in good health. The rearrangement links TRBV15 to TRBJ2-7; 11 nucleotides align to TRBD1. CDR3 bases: TGTGCCACCAGCAGCCGGACAGGGGGCTTCGACGAGCAGTACTTC. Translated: CATSSRTGGFDEQYF.